Listed here are 8 T cell receptor beta chains from one sample, sequenced in a study of follicular helper T cells after annual influenza vaccination. Time point given: 2015-2016 season, 7 days after influenza vaccination. The table came from immunoSEQ multiplex PCR; TCRdb's copy has only in-frame clones and leaves some out. The sample lists 8,000 to 11,000 clones; roughly 80% were seen once. This specimen consisted of CXCR5- memory CD4+ T cells sorted from blood, obtained 7 days after influenza vaccination. The receptors were gathered from an adult who received the influenza vaccine.

The genes are TRBV5-4 and TRBJ2-3; 15 bases fit TRBD2. Germline CDR1 is SGHNT and CDR2 is YYREEE (reference sequence). CDR3 size: 17 residues. Trimming took 4 bases from V and 4 from J; bases not matched to a gene: 7. The CDR3 loop is CASSTRTSGGAADTQYF. CDR3 in DNA: TGTGCCAGCAGCACCCGGACTAGCGGGGGGGCAGCAGATACGCAGTATTTT.

The chain recombines TRBV6-1 with TRBJ2-1, with D perhaps TRBD1 or TRBD2 (6 bases each). Germline loops: CDR1 MNHNS, CDR2 SASEGT. Trimming pared 3 bases from V and 10 bases from J, leaving 13 bases between. CDR3 length equals 13 residues. DNA for the CDR3: TGTGCCAGCAGTGAGTTAGGGGGGAGCGAGCAGTTCTTC. Protein: CASSELGGSEQFF.

The CDR3 nucleotides read TGTGCCAGCAGCGGGACAGGGGTCGAAAAACTGTTTTTT. Encoded protein: CASSGTGVEKLFF. The V and J genes are TRBV7-9 and TRBJ1-4, with 10 nucleotides matching TRBD1. The J segment lost 8 bases and the V segment lost 5 bases, leaving 2 bases of the junction unmatched. CDR3 size: 13 residues. CDR1 SEHNR and CDR2 FQNEAQ come from the germline V gene (reference sequence).

The J gene is TRBJ2-3, the V gene TRBV5-1; TRBD2 agrees at 10 bases. The V segment lost 6 bases and the J segment 4 bases; nucleotides outside the gene matches: 14. Germline loops: CDR1 SGHRS, CDR2 YFSETQ. The CDR3 extends over 17 amino acids. Here the CDR3 DNA reads TGCGCCAGCAAAATAATAAGGAGCGGGGGGGCCCCAGATACGCAGTATTTT. The encoded protein is CASKIIRSGGAPDTQYF.

The rearrangement links TRBV5-1 to TRBJ2-1, with 8 bases aligning to TRBD2. Germline V gene lookup returns CDR1 SGHRS and CDR2 YFSETQ. The CDR3 is made up of 16 amino acids. Losses at the gene ends were 0 bases for V and 7 bases for J; bases not matched to a gene: 9. The CDR3 DNA follows: TGCGCCAGCAGCTTGGAAGGGCGGGGGGAAAAGAATGAGCAGTTCTTC. This gives the protein CASSLEGRGEKNEQFF.

V usage is TRBV5-8 and J usage is TRBJ1-5; no definite D call. This CDR3 is 19 amino acids long. Germline-derived CDR1 and CDR2 are SGHTS and YDEGEE. The V and J ends lost 1 base and 0 bases respectively, with 20 bases between them. In DNA, the CDR3 is TGTGCCAGCAGCTTGCCTACCTCGAAGAGACCGTATAGCAATCAGCCCCAGCATTTT. It is translated as CASSLPTSKRPYSNQPQHF.

This chain links TRBV7-9 with TRBJ2-1; D unresolved. The CDR3 totals 13 residues. Germline CDR1 is SEHNR and CDR2 is FQNEAQ (reference sequence). The V end lost 1 base, the J end lost 9 bases, and 10 bases lay between the germline ends. CDR3 nucleotides: TGTGCCAGCAGCTTAGTACGGAACAGTGAGCAGTTCTTC. Amino acids: CASSLVRNSEQFF.

The sample holds one count of this clone. The V gene is TRBV5-1, the J gene TRBJ2-3, with 7 nucleotides matching TRBD1. V was clipped by 4 bases and J by 5 bases; unmatched bases: 7. The CDR3 totals 14 residues. Germline CDR1 SGHRS, CDR2 YFSETQ. CDR3 region: CASSPRGLEDTQYF. CDR3 in DNA: TGCGCCAGCAGCCCAAGGGGGCTGGAAGATACGCAGTATTTT.